This T cell receptor (beta chain) appears in the sequencing data of a study of regulatory T cells in long-lasting Graves disease. The authors built TCR beta libraries using iRepertoire HTBI primers and Arm-PCR of CDR3 regions. A single record per CDR3 protein comes from TCRdb applying MiXCR to the multiplex PCR reads. Among 360,000 or so distinct CDR3 sequences listed, around 11% were seen once. Time point denoted: newly diagnosed GD, antithyroid drugs for less than 3 months. PBMCs were the source of the RNA used for TCR sequencing. The sample was also reused in another study, on T cells in Graves' hyperthyroidism and ophthalmopathy. That source adds: Carried out on the TCR CDR3, a first-round RT-PCR used the HTBI primer set.

The sample consisted of peripheral blood mononuclear cells (PBMCs), taken at new diagnosis, from a patient treated with antithyroid drugs. This sequence originates from a woman aged 18-29 years with Graves disease.

This chain's CDR3 is CASDTGDGYTF. DNA of the CDR3: TGTGCCAGTGATACAGGGGATGGCTACACCTTC. This chain uses TRBV19 with TRBJ1-2; the match to TRBD1 covers 7 bases. Germline assignment: CDR1 LNHDA and CDR2 SQIVND (reference sequence). Trimming at V came to 8 bases and at J to 6 bases, leaving 3 bases not matched to a gene. The CDR3 length is 11 residues.